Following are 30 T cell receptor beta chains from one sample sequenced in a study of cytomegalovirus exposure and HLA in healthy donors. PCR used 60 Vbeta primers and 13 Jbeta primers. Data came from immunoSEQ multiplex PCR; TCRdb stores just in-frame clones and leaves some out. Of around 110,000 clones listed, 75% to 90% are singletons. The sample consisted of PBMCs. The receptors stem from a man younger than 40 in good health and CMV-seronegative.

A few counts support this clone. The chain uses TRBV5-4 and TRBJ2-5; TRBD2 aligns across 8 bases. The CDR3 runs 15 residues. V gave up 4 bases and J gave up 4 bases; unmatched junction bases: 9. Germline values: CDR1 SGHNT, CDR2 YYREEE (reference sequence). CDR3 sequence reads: CASSPNAGGGETQYF. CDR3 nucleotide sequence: TGTGCCAGCAGCCCCAATGCGGGGGGCGGAGAGACCCAGTACTTC.

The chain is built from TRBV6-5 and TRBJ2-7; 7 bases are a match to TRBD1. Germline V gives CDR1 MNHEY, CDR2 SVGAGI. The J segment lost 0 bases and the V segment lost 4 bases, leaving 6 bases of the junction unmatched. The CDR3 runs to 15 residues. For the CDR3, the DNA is TGTGCCAGCAGTTCCGGGACAGCCGACTCCTACGAGCAGTACTTC. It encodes CASSSGTADSYEQYF.

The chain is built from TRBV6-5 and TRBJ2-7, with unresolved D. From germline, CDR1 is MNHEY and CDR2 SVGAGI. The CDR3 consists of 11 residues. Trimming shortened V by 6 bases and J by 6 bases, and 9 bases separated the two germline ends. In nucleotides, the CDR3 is TGTGCCAGCAGCCGAGGTATCGAGCAGTACTTC. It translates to CASSRGIEQYF.

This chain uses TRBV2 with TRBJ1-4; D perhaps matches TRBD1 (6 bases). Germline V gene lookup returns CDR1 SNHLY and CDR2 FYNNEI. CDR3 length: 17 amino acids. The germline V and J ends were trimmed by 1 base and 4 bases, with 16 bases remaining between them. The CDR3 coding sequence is TGTGCCAGCAGTGAAGGGGCAGGGTGGGGACATAATGAAAAACTGTTTTTT. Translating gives CASSEGAGWGHNEKLFF.

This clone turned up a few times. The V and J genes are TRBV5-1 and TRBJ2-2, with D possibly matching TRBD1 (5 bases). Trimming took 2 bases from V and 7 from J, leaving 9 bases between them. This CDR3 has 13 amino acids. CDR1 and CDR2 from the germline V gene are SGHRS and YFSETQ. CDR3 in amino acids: CASSFGTGGELFF. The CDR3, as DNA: TGCGCCAGCAGCTTCGGAACAGGCGGGGAGCTGTTTTTT.

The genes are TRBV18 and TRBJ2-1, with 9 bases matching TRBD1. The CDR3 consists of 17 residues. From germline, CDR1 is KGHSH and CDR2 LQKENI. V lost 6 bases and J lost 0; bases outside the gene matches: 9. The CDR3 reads CASSSGDRGGSYNEQFF. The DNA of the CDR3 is TGTGCCAGCTCTTCGGGTGACAGGGGGGGCTCCTACAATGAGCAGTTCTTC.

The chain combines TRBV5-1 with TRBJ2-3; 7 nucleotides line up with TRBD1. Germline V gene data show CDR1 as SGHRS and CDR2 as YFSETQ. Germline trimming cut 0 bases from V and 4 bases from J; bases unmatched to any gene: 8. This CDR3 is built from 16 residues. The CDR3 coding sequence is TGCGCCAGCAGCTTGGAAGGGGGCCAGGGGGCAGATACGCAGTATTTT. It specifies CASSLEGGQGADTQYF. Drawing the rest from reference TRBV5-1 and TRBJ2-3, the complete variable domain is KAGVTQTPRYLIKTRGQQVTLSCSPISGHRSVSWYQQTPGQGLQFLFEYFSETQRNKGNFPGRFSGRQFSNSRSEMNVSTLELGDSALYLCASSLEGGQGADTQYFGPGTRLTVL.

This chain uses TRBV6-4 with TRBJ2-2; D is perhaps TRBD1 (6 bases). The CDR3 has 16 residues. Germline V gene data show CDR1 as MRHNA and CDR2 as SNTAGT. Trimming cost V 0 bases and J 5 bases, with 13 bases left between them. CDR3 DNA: TGTGCCAGCAGTGACTCGGGAACAGGGTATACCGGGGAGCTGTTTTTT. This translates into CASSDSGTGYTGELFF.

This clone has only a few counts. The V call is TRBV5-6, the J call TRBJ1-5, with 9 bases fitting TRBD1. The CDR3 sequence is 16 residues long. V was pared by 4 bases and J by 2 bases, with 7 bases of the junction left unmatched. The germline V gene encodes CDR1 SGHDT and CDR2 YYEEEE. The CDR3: CASSQQGAGGNQPQHF. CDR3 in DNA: TGTGCCAGCAGCCAACAGGGGGCGGGGGGCAATCAGCCCCAGCATTTT.

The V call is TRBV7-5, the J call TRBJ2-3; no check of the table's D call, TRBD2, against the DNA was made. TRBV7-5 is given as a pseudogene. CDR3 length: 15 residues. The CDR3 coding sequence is TGTGTCAGAAGCTTAGCTCGGCCGCCGGGGGATACGCAGTATTTT. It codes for CVRSLARPPGDTQYF.

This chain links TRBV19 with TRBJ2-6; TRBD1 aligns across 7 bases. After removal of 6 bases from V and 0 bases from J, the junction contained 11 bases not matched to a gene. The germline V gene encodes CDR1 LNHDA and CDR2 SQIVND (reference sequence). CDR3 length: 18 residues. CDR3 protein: CASSDSGTAISGANVLTF. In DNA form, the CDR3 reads TGTGCCAGTAGCGACTCCGGGACAGCAATCTCTGGGGCCAACGTCCTGACTTTC.

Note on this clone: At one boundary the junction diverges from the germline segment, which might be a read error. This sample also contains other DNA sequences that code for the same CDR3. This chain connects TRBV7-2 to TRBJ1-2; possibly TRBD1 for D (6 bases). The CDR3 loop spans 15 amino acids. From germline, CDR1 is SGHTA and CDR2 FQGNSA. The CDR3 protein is CASSLVQGSIGGYTF. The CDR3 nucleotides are TGTGCCAGCAGTTTAGTACAGGGAAGTATAGGTGGCTACACCTTC.

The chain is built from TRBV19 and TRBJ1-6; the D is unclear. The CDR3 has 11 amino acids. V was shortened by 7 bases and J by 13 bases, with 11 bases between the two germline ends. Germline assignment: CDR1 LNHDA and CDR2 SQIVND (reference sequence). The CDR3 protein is CASTDTYPLHF. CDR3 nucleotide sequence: TGTGCCAGTACCGACACTTACCCCCTCCACTTT.

The CDR3 here is CASSLGTAQETQYF. DNA of the CDR3: TGTGCCAGTAGCCTAGGGACAGCCCAAGAGACCCAGTACTTC. V and J are TRBV19 and TRBJ2-5; 7 bases line up with TRBD1. The CDR3 loop spans 14 amino acids. Germline V gene data show CDR1 as LNHDA and CDR2 as SQIVND (reference sequence). V gave up 6 bases and J gave up 1 base; unmatched junction bases: 5.

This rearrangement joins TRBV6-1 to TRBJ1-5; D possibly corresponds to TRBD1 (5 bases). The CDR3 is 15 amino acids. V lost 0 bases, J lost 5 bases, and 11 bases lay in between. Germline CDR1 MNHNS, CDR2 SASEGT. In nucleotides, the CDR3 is TGTGCCAGCAGTGAAGCTGGGGGGAGGGATCAGCCCCAGCATTTT. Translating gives CASSEAGGRDQPQHF.

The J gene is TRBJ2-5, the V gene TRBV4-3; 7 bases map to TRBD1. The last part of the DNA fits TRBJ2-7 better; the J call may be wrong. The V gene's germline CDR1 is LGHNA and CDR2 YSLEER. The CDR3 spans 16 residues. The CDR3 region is CASSQRESGTAYEQYF. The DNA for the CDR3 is TGCGCCAGCAGCCAAAGAGAGTCCGGGACAGCCTACGAGCAGTACTTC.

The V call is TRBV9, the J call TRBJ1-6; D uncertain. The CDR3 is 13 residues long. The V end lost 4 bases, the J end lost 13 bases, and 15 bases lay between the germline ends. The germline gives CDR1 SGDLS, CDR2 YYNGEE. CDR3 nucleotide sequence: TGTGCCAGCAGCCGCCTACTTCAAGATCCCCTCCACTTT. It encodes CASSRLLQDPLHF.

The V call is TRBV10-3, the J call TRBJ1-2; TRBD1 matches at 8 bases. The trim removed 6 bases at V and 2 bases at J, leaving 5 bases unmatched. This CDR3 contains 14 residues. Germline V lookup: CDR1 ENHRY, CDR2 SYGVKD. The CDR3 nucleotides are TGTGCCATCAGCTCCAGACAGGGGAACTATGGCTACACCTTC. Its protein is CAISSRQGNYGYTF.

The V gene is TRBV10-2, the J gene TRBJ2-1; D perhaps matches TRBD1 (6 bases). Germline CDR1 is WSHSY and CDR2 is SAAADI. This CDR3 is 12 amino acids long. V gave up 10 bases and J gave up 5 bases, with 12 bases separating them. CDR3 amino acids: CATPGVDNEQFF. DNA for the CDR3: TGCGCCACCCCAGGGGTTGACAATGAGCAGTTCTTC.

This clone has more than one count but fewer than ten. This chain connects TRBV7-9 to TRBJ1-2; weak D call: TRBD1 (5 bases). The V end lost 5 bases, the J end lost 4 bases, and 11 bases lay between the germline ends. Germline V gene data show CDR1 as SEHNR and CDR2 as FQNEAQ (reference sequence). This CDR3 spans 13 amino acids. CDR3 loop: CASSADNFYGYTF. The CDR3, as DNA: TGTGCCAGCAGCGCGGACAATTTCTATGGCTACACCTTC.

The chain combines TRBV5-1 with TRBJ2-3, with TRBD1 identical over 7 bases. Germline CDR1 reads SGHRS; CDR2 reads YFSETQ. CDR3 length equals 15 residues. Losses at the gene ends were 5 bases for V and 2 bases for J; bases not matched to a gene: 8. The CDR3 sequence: CASREGTVTTDTQYF. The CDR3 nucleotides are TGCGCCAGCAGAGAAGGGACAGTCACCACAGATACGCAGTATTTT.

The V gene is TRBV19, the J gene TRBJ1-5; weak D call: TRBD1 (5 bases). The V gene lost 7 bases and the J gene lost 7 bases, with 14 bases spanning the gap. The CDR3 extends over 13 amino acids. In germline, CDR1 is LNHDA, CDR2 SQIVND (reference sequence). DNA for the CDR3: TGTGCCAGTACCCCGAACGGGGGACAGCCCCAGCATTTT. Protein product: CASTPNGGQPQHF.

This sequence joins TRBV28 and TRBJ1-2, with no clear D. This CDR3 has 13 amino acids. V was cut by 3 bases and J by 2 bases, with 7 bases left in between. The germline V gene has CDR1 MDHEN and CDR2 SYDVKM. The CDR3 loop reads CASSLEGNYGYTF. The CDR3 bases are TGTGCCAGCAGTTTGGAGGGCAACTATGGCTACACCTTC.

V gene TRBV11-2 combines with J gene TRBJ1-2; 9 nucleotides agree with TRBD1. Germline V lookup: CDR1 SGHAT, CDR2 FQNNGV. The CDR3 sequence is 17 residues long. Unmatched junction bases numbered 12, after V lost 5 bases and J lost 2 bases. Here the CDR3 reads CASSQGQGRGPNYGYTF. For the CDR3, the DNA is TGTGCCAGCAGCCAAGGACAGGGGAGGGGGCCAAACTATGGCTACACCTTC.

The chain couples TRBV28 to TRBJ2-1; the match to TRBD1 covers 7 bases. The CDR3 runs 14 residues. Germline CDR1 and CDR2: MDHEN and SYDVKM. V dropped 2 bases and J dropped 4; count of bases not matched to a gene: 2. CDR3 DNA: TGTGCCAGCAGTTTAGGGGACAGTTACAATGAGCAGTTCTTC. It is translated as CASSLGDSYNEQFF.

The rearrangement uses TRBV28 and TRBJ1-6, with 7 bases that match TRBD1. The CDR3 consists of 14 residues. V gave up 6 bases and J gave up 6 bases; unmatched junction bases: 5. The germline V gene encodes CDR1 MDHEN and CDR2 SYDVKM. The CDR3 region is CASRRQGGNSPLHF. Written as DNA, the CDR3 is TGTGCCAGCAGGCGACAGGGAGGTAATTCACCCCTCCACTTT. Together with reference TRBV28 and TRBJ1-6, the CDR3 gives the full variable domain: DVKVTQSSRYLVKRTGEKVFLECVQDMDHENMFWYRQDPGLGLRLIYFSYDVKMKEKGDIPEGYSVSREKKERFSLILESASTNQTSMYLCASRRQGGNSPLHFGNGTRLTVT.

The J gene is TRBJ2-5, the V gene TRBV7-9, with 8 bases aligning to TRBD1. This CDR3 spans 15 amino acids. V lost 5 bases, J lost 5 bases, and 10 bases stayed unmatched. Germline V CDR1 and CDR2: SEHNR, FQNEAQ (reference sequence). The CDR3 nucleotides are TGTGCCAGCAGCCCGGTACAGGGGGTGGGGGAGACCCAGTACTTC. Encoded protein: CASSPVQGVGETQYF.

This CDR3 reads CASSFPTGAEQYF. CDR3 bases: TGTGCCAGCAGTTTCCCGACAGGGGCCGAGCAGTACTTC. This sequence joins TRBV28 and TRBJ2-7, with TRBD1 matching over 8 bases. This CDR3 has 13 residues. Germline V CDR1 and CDR2: MDHEN, SYDVKM. The V gene end was trimmed by 3 bases and the J gene end by 6 bases; junction bases not matched to a gene: 4.

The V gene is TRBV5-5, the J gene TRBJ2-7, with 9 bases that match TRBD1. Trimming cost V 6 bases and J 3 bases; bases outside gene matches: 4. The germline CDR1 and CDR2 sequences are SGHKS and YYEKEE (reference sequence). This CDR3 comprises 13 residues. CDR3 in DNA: TGTGCCAGCACTATGACAGGGGGCTACGAGCAGTACTTC. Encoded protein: CASTMTGGYEQYF. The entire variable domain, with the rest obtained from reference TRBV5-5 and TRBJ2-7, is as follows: DAGVTQSPTHLIKTRGQQVTLRCSPISGHKSVSWYQQVLGQGPQFIFQYYEKEERGRGNFPDRFSARQFPNYSSELNVNALLLGDSALYLCASTMTGGYEQYFGPGTRLTVT.

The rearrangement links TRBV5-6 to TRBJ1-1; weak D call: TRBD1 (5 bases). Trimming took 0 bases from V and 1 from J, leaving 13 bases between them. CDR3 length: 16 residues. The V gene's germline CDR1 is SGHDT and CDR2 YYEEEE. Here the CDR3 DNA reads TGTGCCAGCAGCTTGGGTCGCGGGGCTAAGAACACTGAAGCTTTCTTT. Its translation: CASSLGRGAKNTEAFF.